A selection of T cell receptor beta chains follows, all from one sample in a study of shared clonotypes between healthy human individuals. The data were produced by immunoSEQ multiplex PCR, yet TCRdb's version contains in-frame clones alone and is incomplete. The data show about 1.1 million clones, with approximately 80% seen just once and approximately 0.5% held by the top ten. Source material: memory CD4+ T cells from PBMCs. The receptors originated from a man aged 18 to 29 in good health. Some clones in this sample may be carry-over from other donors' samples. CDR3s include the opening cysteine and the closing phenylalanine or tryptophan. Each record gives: J gene, V gene, clone size, D gene, CDR3 protein, CDR3 DNA. D genes are given only for firm matches. Rows give clone size only sometimes, using once, few, many, or a class for an expanded clone.

J gene: TRBJ2-6; V gene: TRBV28; clone size: many; D gene: -; CDR3 protein: CASSFVGANVLTF; CDR3 DNA: TGTGCCAGCAGTTTTGTCGGGGCCAACGTCCTGACTTTC
J gene: TRBJ2-1; V gene: TRBV7-9; clone size: few; D gene: TRBD1; CDR3 protein: CASSLALRGRDNEQFF; CDR3 DNA: TGTGCCAGCAGCTTAGCGCTGAGGGGGCGGGACAATGAGCAGTTCTTC
J gene: TRBJ2-3; V gene: TRBV9; clone size: -; D gene: -; CDR3 protein: CASSTDPDTQYF; CDR3 DNA: TGTGCCAGCAGTACGGACCCAGATACGCAGTATTTT
J gene: TRBJ1-4; V gene: TRBV14; clone size: -; D gene: -; CDR3 protein: CASSQSLATNEKLFF; CDR3 DNA: TGTGCCAGCAGCCAATCGCTAGCAACTAATGAAAAACTGTTTTTT
J gene: TRBJ2-1; V gene: TRBV2; clone size: -; D gene: -; CDR3 protein: CASRYAAGVVNEQFF; CDR3 DNA: TGTGCCAGCAGATACGCGGCAGGGGTGGTCAATGAGCAGTTCTTC
J gene: TRBJ1-2; V gene: TRBV10-3; clone size: -; D gene: -; CDR3 protein: CAISEQNYGYTF; CDR3 DNA: TGTGCCATCAGTGAGCAGAACTATGGCTACACCTTC
J gene: TRBJ1-1; V gene: TRBV6-5; clone size: -; D gene: -; CDR3 protein: CASSYSRAGPTEAFF; CDR3 DNA: TGTGCCAGCAGTTACTCCAGGGCTGGGCCCACTGAAGCTTTCTTT
J gene: TRBJ2-3; V gene: TRBV4-2; clone size: -; D gene: TRBD2; CDR3 protein: CASRQLAGVGDTQYF; CDR3 DNA: TGTGCCAGCAGACAACTAGCGGGAGTAGGAGATACGCAGTATTTT
J gene: TRBJ2-3; V gene: TRBV2; clone size: -; D gene: TRBD2; CDR3 protein: CASRGEGTQYF; CDR3 DNA: TGTGCCAGCAGGGGGGAGGGTACGCAGTATTTT
J gene: TRBJ1-1; V gene: TRBV28; clone size: -; D gene: -; CDR3 protein: CASSLVGAGEAFF; CDR3 DNA: TGTGCCAGCAGTTTAGTAGGGGCGGGTGAAGCTTTCTTT
J gene: TRBJ1-3; V gene: TRBV28; clone size: -; D gene: -; CDR3 protein: CASSFPRGNTIYF; CDR3 DNA: TGTGCCAGCAGTTTCCCTCGTGGAAACACCATATATTTT
J gene: TRBJ2-3; V gene: TRBV7-2; clone size: -; D gene: -; CDR3 protein: CASSGTLYTDTQYF; CDR3 DNA: TGTGCCAGCAGCGGGACGTTGTACACAGATACGCAGTATTTT
J gene: TRBJ1-2; V gene: TRBV28; clone size: few; D gene: -; CDR3 protein: CASMLGTYYGYTF; CDR3 DNA: TGTGCCAGCATGCTTGGTACCTACTATGGCTACACCTTC
J gene: TRBJ2-2; V gene: TRBV5-1; clone size: -; D gene: TRBD2; CDR3 protein: CASSSGTSGSATGELFF; CDR3 DNA: TGCGCCAGCAGCAGCGGGACTAGCGGGAGCGCCACCGGGGAGCTGTTTTTT
J gene: TRBJ1-5; V gene: TRBV5-1; clone size: -; D gene: -; CDR3 protein: CASSEGRHQPQHF; CDR3 DNA: TGCGCCAGCAGCGAGGGGCGCCATCAGCCCCAGCATTTT
J gene: TRBJ1-2; V gene: TRBV5-4; clone size: many; D gene: TRBD1; CDR3 protein: CASSLDRGGYGYTF; CDR3 DNA: TGTGCCAGCAGCTTGGACAGGGGTGGCTATGGCTACACCTTC
J gene: TRBJ1-1; V gene: TRBV5-1; clone size: -; D gene: -; CDR3 protein: CASSLPRAGNTEAFF; CDR3 DNA: TGCGCCAGCAGTCTTCCCCGAGCCGGGAACACTGAAGCTTTCTTT
J gene: TRBJ2-5; V gene: TRBV15; clone size: -; D gene: -; CDR3 protein: CATSGVTSFATQYF; CDR3 DNA: TGTGCCACCAGCGGAGTGACTAGTTTTGCAACCCAGTACTTC
J gene: TRBJ1-1; V gene: TRBV2; clone size: -; D gene: -; CDR3 protein: CASSDDANTEAFF; CDR3 DNA: TGTGCCAGCAGTGACGACGCGAACACTGAAGCTTTCTTT
J gene: TRBJ2-2; V gene: TRBV5-1; clone size: -; D gene: TRBD1; CDR3 protein: CASTERGTGGVGELFF; CDR3 DNA: TGCGCCAGCACCGAGCGAGGGACAGGGGGAGTCGGGGAGCTGTTTTTT
J gene: TRBJ1-5; V gene: TRBV6-1; clone size: -; D gene: TRBD1; CDR3 protein: CASSWDSLNQPQHF; CDR3 DNA: TGTGCCAGTAGCTGGGACAGCCTGAATCAGCCCCAGCATTTT
J gene: TRBJ1-4; V gene: TRBV29-1; clone size: -; D gene: TRBD1; CDR3 protein: CSVGDGTGTGKLFF; CDR3 DNA: TGCAGCGTCGGAGACGGGACAGGGACCGGAAAACTGTTTTTT
J gene: TRBJ2-1; V gene: TRBV9; clone size: -; D gene: -; CDR3 protein: CASSVAASSYNEQFF; CDR3 DNA: TGTGCCAGCAGCGTTGCGGCTAGCTCCTACAATGAGCAGTTCTTC
J gene: TRBJ2-1; V gene: TRBV10-3; clone size: -; D gene: -; CDR3 protein: CAISESPAPSYNEQFF; CDR3 DNA: TGTGCCATCAGTGAGTCCCCAGCCCCCTCCTACAATGAGCAGTTCTTC
J gene: TRBJ2-7; V gene: TRBV7-8; clone size: once; D gene: TRBD1; CDR3 protein: CASSPWDRGSYEQYF; CDR3 DNA: TGTGCCAGCAGCCCCTGGGACAGGGGCTCCTACGAGCAGTACTTC
J gene: TRBJ2-2; V gene: TRBV20-1; clone size: -; D gene: -; CDR3 protein: CRTSGTGELFF; CDR3 DNA: TGCAGAACTTCCGGTACCGGGGAGCTGTTTTTT
J gene: TRBJ1-5; V gene: TRBV7-3; clone size: once; D gene: -; CDR3 protein: CASSLQGNSNQPQHF; CDR3 DNA: TGTGCCAGCAGCTTACAGGGAAATAGCAATCAGCCCCAGCATTTT
J gene: TRBJ2-3; V gene: TRBV29-1; clone size: few; D gene: -; CDR3 protein: CSVPPSGTDTQYF; CDR3 DNA: TGCAGCGTCCCCCCTTCGGGCACAGATACGCAGTATTTT
J gene: TRBJ2-7; V gene: TRBV28; clone size: -; D gene: TRBD1; CDR3 protein: CASSFIKGTDQTYEQYF; CDR3 DNA: TGTGCCAGCAGTTTTATAAAGGGGACAGACCAAACCTACGAGCAGTACTTC
J gene: TRBJ2-1; V gene: TRBV20-1; clone size: -; D gene: -; CDR3 protein: CSARRNEQFF; CDR3 DNA: TGCAGTGCTAGACGGAATGAGCAGTTCTTC
J gene: TRBJ2-2; V gene: TRBV7-8; clone size: -; D gene: -; CDR3 protein: CASSLNTGEATGELFF; CDR3 DNA: TGTGCCAGCAGCTTAAATACCGGGGAAGCCACCGGGGAGCTGTTTTTT
J gene: TRBJ2-7; V gene: TRBV5-1; clone size: few; D gene: TRBD1; CDR3 protein: CASSSGQGLYEQYF; CDR3 DNA: TGCGCCAGCAGCTCTGGACAGGGGCTCTACGAGCAGTACTTC
J gene: TRBJ2-7; V gene: TRBV5-4; clone size: -; D gene: TRBD2; CDR3 protein: CASSRQLAESYEQYF; CDR3 DNA: TGTGCCAGCAGCCGCCAACTAGCGGAATCTTACGAGCAGTACTTC
J gene: TRBJ1-1; V gene: TRBV5-1; clone size: -; D gene: -; CDR3 protein: CASSSNPGNTEAFF; CDR3 DNA: TGCGCCAGCAGCTCCAACCCGGGAAACACTGAAGCTTTCTTT
J gene: TRBJ2-1; V gene: TRBV9; clone size: -; D gene: -; CDR3 protein: CASSVGAPSEQFF; CDR3 DNA: TGTGCCAGCAGCGTAGGGGCGCCCAGTGAGCAGTTCTTC
J gene: TRBJ2-2; V gene: TRBV2; clone size: -; D gene: -; CDR3 protein: CASNQGGTGELFF; CDR3 DNA: TGTGCCAGCAATCAGGGGGGGACCGGGGAGCTGTTTTTT
J gene: TRBJ2-1; V gene: TRBV7-6; clone size: -; D gene: TRBD1; CDR3 protein: CASSARQGANEQFF; CDR3 DNA: TGTGCCAGCAGCGCCCGACAGGGGGCCAATGAGCAGTTCTTC
J gene: TRBJ1-1; V gene: TRBV7-2; clone size: -; D gene: -; CDR3 protein: CASSLGGVQNTEAFF; CDR3 DNA: TGTGCCAGCAGCCTCGGGGGGGTTCAGAACACTGAAGCTTTCTTT
J gene: TRBJ1-2; V gene: TRBV6-5; clone size: -; D gene: -; CDR3 protein: CASSPTRALGYTF; CDR3 DNA: TGTGCCAGCAGCCCTACGAGGGCGCTTGGCTACACCTTC
J gene: TRBJ1-2; V gene: TRBV19; clone size: -; D gene: TRBD1; CDR3 protein: CASSIQRQGDANYGYTF; CDR3 DNA: TGTGCCAGTAGTATACAGAGACAGGGGGACGCTAACTATGGCTACACCTTC
J gene: TRBJ2-3; V gene: TRBV14; clone size: -; D gene: -; CDR3 protein: CASSHGADTQYF; CDR3 DNA: TGTGCCAGCAGCCATGGGGCAGATACGCAGTATTTT
J gene: TRBJ2-3; V gene: TRBV6-4; clone size: many; D gene: -; CDR3 protein: CASSLGPLGTDTQYF; CDR3 DNA: TGTGCCAGCAGCCTGGGACCGCTCGGCACAGATACGCAGTATTTT
J gene: TRBJ1-6; V gene: TRBV5-6; clone size: -; D gene: -; CDR3 protein: CASANRDEVSPLHF; CDR3 DNA: TGTGCCAGCGCTAACCGGGACGAAGTCTCACCCCTCCACTTT
J gene: TRBJ2-1; V gene: TRBV30; clone size: -; D gene: -; CDR3 protein: CAWSVGLANEQFF; CDR3 DNA: TGTGCCTGGAGTGTAGGGCTAGCCAATGAGCAGTTCTTC
J gene: TRBJ1-2; V gene: TRBV5-6; clone size: -; D gene: -; CDR3 protein: CASSLLGPDYGYTF; CDR3 DNA: TGTGCCAGCAGCTTGTTAGGGCCAGACTATGGCTACACCTTC
J gene: TRBJ1-5; V gene: TRBV2; clone size: many; D gene: TRBD1; CDR3 protein: CASSGDRGAGNQPQHF; CDR3 DNA: TGTGCCAGCAGCGGGGACAGGGGCGCAGGAAACCAGCCCCAGCATTTT
J gene: TRBJ2-1; V gene: TRBV6-5; clone size: -; D gene: -; CDR3 protein: CASSYQGGYNEQFF; CDR3 DNA: TGTGCCAGCAGTTACCAGGGCGGATACAATGAGCAGTTCTTC
J gene: TRBJ2-7; V gene: TRBV2; clone size: once; D gene: -; CDR3 protein: CASSAESRVPEQYF; CDR3 DNA: TGTGCCAGCAGTGCGGAGAGCCGGGTTCCCGAGCAGTACTTC
J gene: TRBJ2-7; V gene: TRBV11-2; clone size: -; D gene: -; CDR3 protein: CASSLDSVRSYEQYF; CDR3 DNA: TGTGCCAGCAGCTTAGATTCGGTCAGATCCTACGAGCAGTACTTC
J gene: TRBJ2-3; V gene: TRBV18; clone size: -; D gene: -; CDR3 protein: CASALGGPDTQYF; CDR3 DNA: TGTGCCAGCGCCCTAGGCGGGCCAGATACGCAGTATTTT
J gene: TRBJ2-7; V gene: TRBV6-1; clone size: -; D gene: TRBD1; CDR3 protein: CASSLGQGGEQYF; CDR3 DNA: TGTGCCAGCAGCCTAGGACAGGGAGGCGAGCAGTACTTC